A selection of T cell receptor beta chains follows, all from one sample in a study of CD8+CD57+ T cells in acquired aplastic anemia. TCRdb independently ran MiXCR on the reads; one entry per CDR3 protein. The sample includes approximately 270,000 distinct CDR3 sequences, roughly half seen only once; the top ten take 8%. Sequencing used sorted CD4+, CD8+, or CD8+CD57+ T cells (not recorded which) from PBMCs. The source is a human donor with severe aplastic anemia or a healthy control (not recorded which). CDR3s include the opening cysteine and the closing phenylalanine or tryptophan. Size values are once, few and many counts, or a class for expanded clones, and some rows have none.

>TRBV10-3|few|TRBJ2-2
CAVTGLNTGELFF
>TRBV19|many|TRBJ1-6
CAIGDTVNSPLHF
>TRBV5-1|NA|TRBJ2-7
CASSLTGGLEQYF
>TRBV5-1|many|TRBJ1-3
CASSSDPGNTIYF
>TRBV7-9|once|TRBJ1-1
CASRDRANTEAFF
>TRBV10-3|NA|TRBJ1-2
CASSEQGWLDYTF
>TRBV6-5|many|TRBJ1-1
CATTGGVNTEAFF
>TRBV2|NA|TRBJ2-3
CASSDRSGVPDTQYF
>TRBV20-1|many|TRBJ2-1
CSALGLAGGPSYNEQFF
>TRBV19|many|TRBJ2-7
CASSRPGQGTYEQYF
>TRBV10-1|NA|TRBJ1-4
CASSDGDRGPATNEKLFF
>TRBV15|NA|TRBJ2-1
CATSRVRDNEQFF
>TRBV29-1|NA|TRBJ2-7
CSVWDRSYEQYF
>TRBV20-1|NA|TRBJ2-1
CSARDPQGLVKDNEQFF
>TRBV15|many|TRBJ2-2
CATSRDSRGTGELFF
>TRBV12-5|NA|TRBJ2-7
CASSSSPAGRPYEQYF
>TRBV24-1|many|TRBJ1-6
CATSQGGRNSPLHF
>TRBV6-1|many|TRBJ2-7
CASRETSDSYEQYF
>TRBV6-5|many|TRBJ1-2
CASSGDRVMGYTF
>TRBV29-1|NA|TRBJ1-1
CSVEATGRAEAFF
>TRBV19|few|TRBJ2-2
CASSIRESHTGELFF
>TRBV15|NA|TRBJ1-1
CATSRDRATGTEAFF
>TRBV9|once|TRBJ2-1
CASSVPPREEQFF
>TRBV20-1|many|TRBJ2-3
CSASPSSGLTDTQYF
>TRBV7-2|NA|TRBJ1-4
CASSPDRKGLFF
>TRBV15|few|TRBJ1-2
CATSGDRGYYTF
>TRBV2|few|TRBJ2-1
CASSGFEQGRQFF
>TRBV28|few|TRBJ2-1
CASSLGDRDYNEQFF
>TRBV12-3/TRBV12-4|many|TRBJ2-7
CASRITGGDFYEQYF
>TRBV19|NA|TRBJ1-5
CASSIAGRSVQPQHF
>TRBV12-3/TRBV12-4|NA|TRBJ2-7
CASSRFGTGGREQYF
>TRBV25-1|NA|TRBJ2-3
CASSLATGVDTQYF
>TRBV9|NA|TRBJ1-3
CASSPMDTGNTIYF
>TRBV19|NA|TRBJ2-3
CASSQSGSTDTQYF
>TRBV20-1|once|TRBJ1-2
CTVPDRGNGGYTF
>TRBV11-1|many|TRBJ2-7
CASSLGQGWTYEQYF
>TRBV25-1|many|TRBJ2-3
CASSPTGGRGDTQYF
>TRBV15|many|TRBJ2-7
CATSRDRALQGREQYF
>TRBV2|NA|TRBJ2-7
CASSVDSGGEQYF
>TRBV5-1|NA|TRBJ2-7
CASSVGTANYEQYF
>TRBV28|few|TRBJ2-5
CASSLLNEGETQYF
>TRBV20-1|NA|TRBJ1-5
CSARAGLGQPQHF
>TRBV29-1|few|TRBJ2-3
CSVGARLTDTQYF
>TRBV2|NA|TRBJ2-7
CASRADTYEQYF